These 32 T cell receptor beta chains originate from one sample sequenced in a study of monozygotic twins with inflammatory bowel disease. For each CDR3 protein, TCRdb gives one entry from its re-call of the 5' RACE reads, without DNA. The table for this sample gives under 150,000 distinct CDR3 sequences. The sequenced sample was blood. The receptors come from a human donor with ulcerative colitis or Crohn's disease, or a healthy co-twin of an affected twin (not recorded which).

The chain is built from TRBV10-3 and TRBJ2-7; without DNA, the TCRdb call of TRBD2 cannot be checked. The germline gives CDR1 ENHRY, CDR2 SYGVKD. The CDR3 spans 15 residues. The CDR3 loop is CAISGSGGNSYEQYF.

The gene calls are TRBV7-8 and TRBJ2-3; the TCRdb call, TRBD2, lacks DNA for checking. From germline, CDR1 is SGHVS and CDR2 FQNEAQ. The CDR3 is 16 residues long. CDR3 in amino acids: CASSPLAGGRGDTQYF.

The chain couples TRBV6-5 to TRBJ2-1; the D gene TCRdb calls, TRBD2, cannot be checked with no DNA. CDR3 length equals 17 residues. Germline CDR1 and CDR2: MNHEY and SVGAGI. CDR3 region: CASSYGTSGGSYNEQFF.

The J gene is TRBJ2-3, the V gene TRBV11-2; TCRdb's D call, TRBD1, is unchecked because there is no DNA. The CDR3 has 18 amino acids. Germline V gene data show CDR1 as SGHAT and CDR2 as FQNNGV. CDR3 region: CASSLDPLYEGDGDTQYF. The whole variable domain, filled in from reference TRBV11-2 and TRBJ2-3, reads EAGVAQSPRYKIIEKRQSVAFWCNPISGHATLYWYQQILGQGPKLLIQFQNNGVVDDSQLPKDRFSAERLKGVDSTLKIQPAKLEDSAVYLCASSLDPLYEGDGDTQYFGPGTRLTVL.

The chain recombines TRBV20-1 with TRBJ1-4. The length of the CDR3 is 12 residues. Per the germline V gene, CDR1 is DFQATT and CDR2 is SNEGSKA (reference sequence). Here the CDR3 reads CSSAGLNEKLFF.

This chain uses TRBV7-2 with TRBJ2-2. The CDR3 is 15 residues long. Germline V gene data show CDR1 as SGHTA and CDR2 as FQGNSA. The CDR3 region is CASSLSPSDTGELFF.

The genes are TRBV5-1 and TRBJ1-5. Germline values: CDR1 SGHRS, CDR2 YFSETQ. CDR3 size: 13 residues. CDR3 loop: CASSPRRGQPQHF.

This chain connects TRBV18 to TRBJ2-7. CDR3 length: 12 residues. Germline loops: CDR1 KGHSH, CDR2 LQKENI. Here the CDR3 reads CASSPSADEQYF.

This sequence joins TRBV4-3 and TRBJ1-5; TCRdb selects TRBD1, and the lack of DNA leaves this call unchecked. CDR1 LGHNA and CDR2 YSLEER come from the germline V gene. There are 17 residues in the CDR3. The CDR3 sequence is CASSQGTGLVSNQPQHF.

The chain is built from TRBV5-1 and TRBJ2-5. Germline assignment: CDR1 SGHRS and CDR2 YFSETQ. The CDR3 is 14 residues long. CDR3 region: CASSRRQMEETQYF.

CDR3 region: CASSEGARYGYTF. This sequence joins TRBV25-1 and TRBJ1-2. The germline V gene has CDR1 MGHDK and CDR2 SYGVNS. CDR3 length equals 13 residues.

The chain joins TRBV20-1 to TRBJ1-6; without DNA, the TCRdb call of TRBD1 cannot be checked. The germline V gene encodes CDR1 DFQATT and CDR2 SNEGSKA (reference sequence). CDR3 size: 13 residues. CDR3 region: CSARADSNSPLHF.

The chain recombines TRBV24-1 with TRBJ2-1; TCRdb's D gene call, TRBD1, goes unchecked for lack of DNA. This CDR3 is 14 amino acids long. Germline V CDR1 and CDR2: KGHDR, SFDVKD. CDR3: CATSDSRRYNEQFF.

The J gene is TRBJ2-3, the V gene TRBV18; TCRdb calls TRBD2, which cannot be checked without DNA. The CDR3 extends over 17 amino acids. Germline V gene sequence: CDR1 KGHSH, CDR2 LQKENI. CDR3 region: CASSRNRVAGGSDTQYF.

The V and J genes are TRBV15 and TRBJ2-3; TCRdb outputs TRBD1, but without DNA this stays unchecked. CDR1 and CDR2 (germline): LNHNV, YYDKDF (reference sequence). The CDR3 length is 15 residues. The CDR3 sequence is CATSRDRGGTDTQYF.

The V and J genes are TRBV7-7 and TRBJ2-5; TCRdb names TRBD1, which stays unverified in the absence of DNA. The length of the CDR3 is 14 residues. Per germline, CDR1 SSHAT and CDR2 FNYEAQ (reference sequence). CDR3 residues: CASSPGGKGETQYF.

The rearrangement links TRBV27 to TRBJ2-7; TCRdb picks TRBD2, but there is no DNA to check that call. This CDR3 has 16 amino acids. In germline, CDR1 is MNHEY, CDR2 SMNVEV (reference sequence). The CDR3 is CASSPGTSGARYEQYF.

J is TRBJ1-5 and V is TRBV18. Per germline, CDR1 KGHSH and CDR2 LQKENI. The CDR3 is 15 amino acids. CDR3 in amino acids: CASSPLGAGNQPQHF. Full variable domain (rest looked up from reference TRBV18 and TRBJ1-5): NAGVMQNPRHLVRRRGQEARLRCSPMKGHSHVYWYRQLPEEGLKFMVYLQKENIIDESGMPKERFSAEFPKEGPSILRIQQVVRGDSAAYFCASSPLGAGNQPQHFGDGTRLSIL.

The genes are TRBV20-1 and TRBJ1-6; TCRdb proposes TRBD1, but this gene call is untestable without DNA. Germline CDR1 is DFQATT and CDR2 is SNEGSKA (reference sequence). This CDR3 comprises 14 residues. This CDR3 is CSASLGQANSPLHF.

V and J are TRBV20-1 and TRBJ1-5; checking the TCRdb D call of TRBD1 is not possible without DNA. Germline V gene data show CDR1 as DFQATT and CDR2 as SNEGSKA (reference sequence). This CDR3 comprises 13 residues. CDR3 protein: CSASRDSNQPQHF.

The J gene is TRBJ2-1, the V gene TRBV7-3; absent DNA, TCRdb's TRBD1 call cannot be checked. This CDR3 contains 18 residues. CDR1 is SGHTA and CDR2 is FQGTGA in the germline V gene. The CDR3: CASSLSAGTGVRVNEQFF.

The rearrangement links TRBV30 to TRBJ1-4. Looked up from germline, CDR1 is GTSNPN and CDR2 is SVGIG (reference sequence). The CDR3 covers 14 residues. CDR3: CAWTTLATNEKLFF.

The gene calls are TRBV5-4 and TRBJ1-2. CDR1 and CDR2 from the germline V gene are SGHNT and YYREEE (reference sequence). This CDR3 region has 16 residues. CDR3: CASSPPGLAADYGYTF.

The V call is TRBV9, the J call TRBJ2-3. Germline assignment: CDR1 SGDLS and CDR2 YYNGEE. The CDR3 has 16 residues. The chain's CDR3 is CASSVVASGGTDTQYF.

This chain links TRBV20-1 with TRBJ1-3; without DNA, the TCRdb call of TRBD1 cannot be checked. Germline CDR1 is DFQATT and CDR2 is SNEGSKA (reference sequence). The CDR3 is 16 residues long. The CDR3 reads CSAPDRGSYSGNTIYF.

The chain combines TRBV3-1 with TRBJ1-2; no DNA is available, so the TRBD1 call from TCRdb remains unchecked. The CDR3 covers 16 residues. Germline V lookup: CDR1 LGHDT, CDR2 YNNKEL (reference sequence). The chain's CDR3 is CASSQPEQTGIYGYTF.

This chain links TRBV20-1 with TRBJ2-7; TCRdb returns TRBD2, unconfirmable since there is no DNA. The CDR3 spans 14 residues. Germline V gene sequence: CDR1 DFQATT, CDR2 SNEGSKA (reference sequence). CDR3 loop: CSATTREGAYEQYF.

J is TRBJ2-7 and V is TRBV19. CDR1 is LNHDA, CDR2 SQIVND, per germline (reference sequence). CDR3 length: 14 amino acids. CDR3 region: CASSLHVQTYEQYF.

The chain couples TRBV4-3 to TRBJ2-7; TCRdb selects TRBD2, and the lack of DNA leaves this call unchecked. The CDR3 covers 14 residues. Per the germline V gene, CDR1 is LGHNA and CDR2 is YSLEER. The CDR3: CASSQEVPSYEQYF.

The chain uses TRBV7-2 and TRBJ1-6. CDR1 SGHTA and CDR2 FQGNSA come from the germline V gene. The CDR3 is made up of 15 amino acids. The CDR3 protein is CASSLALRANSPLHF.

This chain joins TRBV20-1 and TRBJ2-7; TCRdb indicates TRBD1, and absent DNA this call remains unverified. This CDR3 contains 12 residues. Per germline, CDR1 DFQATT and CDR2 SNEGSKA (reference sequence). The CDR3 protein is CSARAGPIQQYF.

The CDR3 is CASSQLTGIDWNEQFF. The chain combines TRBV5-1 with TRBJ2-1; TCRdb lists TRBD1, though no DNA is available to test this call. This CDR3 is 16 amino acids long. The germline gives CDR1 SGHRS, CDR2 YFSETQ.